Sequencing of this TCR beta chain was carried out in a study of human T cells and chemical hapten exposure (dated by TCRdb to about 2021). Describing the broader study: For sensitization, 2% DPC in acetone was applied to an approximately 2 cm by approximately 2 cm area of upper inner arm skin. Throughout the study period of 20 to 30 weeks, patients also received therapeutic DPC doses to the scalp every week. Patch testing was done on the upper back using Finn chambers containing 0.01% DPC, and results were scored after 6 days according to International Contact Dermatitis Research Group standards. The patient cohort, mostly female, included alopecia areata with under or over 50% scalp involvement, alopecia totalis and alopecia universalis. Libraries were pooled for sequencing, and per-sample TCR yields varied mainly because of small differences in library volumes within the pool. This study followed changes in the peripheral blood TCR repertoire in vivo during primary and secondary sensitization of alopecia patients to the hapten diphenylcyclopropenone (DPC). Blood samples were taken from patients before sensitization (week 0) and at 2, 6 and about 24 weeks after DPC sensitization. About 30 alopecia patients provided blood for TCR sequencing at one to four time points (pre-sensitization, 2, 6 and 24 weeks).

CDR1 and CDR2 are drawn from the germline V gene (reference sequence): LNHDA, SQIVND. Including cysteine and phenylalanine, the CDR3 has 14 amino acids. Only CDR3 DNA is held: 42 bases, read in frame from base 1. V ends up 7 bases short and J 9 bases short, with an unmatched junction base count of 5. Library construction relied on RACE. The instrument was a NextSeq 500. During library preparation, unique molecular identifiers were attached to individual cDNA molecules so that TCRs could be counted in a quantitative, reproducible way. For every blood RNA sample, sequencing covered both the TCR alpha and TCR beta chains. In the original analysis: The median number of TCRs per sample was 90,000 to 100,000, ranging from roughly 23,224 to 700,000. The Decombinator software suite was used to annotate the V, J and CDR3 of the TCR reads. For the PS versus PT1 abundance plots, all samples were subsampled to the same number of TCRs (28,000). Expanded TCRs were defined as absent before sensitization and observed at least eight times at the 2-week time point. TCRdb cleaned the public reads at Q25 with fastp, built clones with MiXCR and kept in-frame beta chains. Rows are combined by CDR3 protein, so each entry shows the most common genes and DNA. The V and J calls here are based on TCRdb, not the publication. The sample has fewer than 400,000 distinct CDR3 sequences on record, under 9% of them singletons. Together, the top ten hold 8% to 9% of the sample.

For this clonotype: Its binding antigen is unknown. Nothing much larger sits one base from this clone, and base qualities are not available.

According to the study, the label for this sample's time point signals: patch test 1, 2 weeks after DPC sensitization. Read against the paper, the sample's treatment or condition label means: therapeutic diphenylcyclopropenone sensitization with weekly scalp DPC. At every patch-test visit, the blood draw took place before the patch test was put on. Patients were eligible if aged 18 to 70, diagnosed with alopecia and judged suitable for DPC therapy, and pregnant patients were excluded. Unfractionated whole blood was collected in Tempus Blood RNA tubes, and total RNA was extracted from that blood. Paper-wide results and their limitations: Because every patient had alopecia, a presumed autoimmune disease, the patients' immune response might differ from that of healthy individuals. A positive correlation was found between the number of PT1 expanded TCRs and patch test score, with significance reached at thresholds 8, 16 and 32 but not 4. DPC sensitization did not change the number of TCRs with a frequency above 1 in 1000, and there was no evidence of changes in global repertoire structure. After repeated subsampling, the strength of the expansion versus patch-test correlation and the threshold at which it became significant changed. Expanded TCRs formed significantly more large CDR3 similarity clusters than pre-sensitization or healthy control sets, consistent with antigen-driven responses.

Recombination linked TRBV19 to TRBJ2-1; 14 middle bases align to TRBD2. Sequenced here: whole blood, sampled in connection with sensitization to the hapten diphenylcyclopropenone (DPC). This sequence was found in a woman between 18 and 29 years old with alopecia areata. Some clones in this sample may be carry-over from other donors' samples. The CDR3 sequence is CASTIGLAGGEQFF. In nucleotides, the sequence is TGTGCCAGTACCATCGGACTAGCGGGGGGTGAGCAGTTCTTC. The CDR3, completed at both ends by the reference TRBV19 and TRBJ2-1 genes, gives the full variable domain DGGITQSPKYLFRKEGQNVTLSCEQNLNHDAMYWYRQDPGQGLRLIYYSQIVNDFQKGDIAEGYSVSREKKESFPLTVTSAQKNPTAFYLCASTIGLAGGEQFFGPGTRLTVL.